Presented here are 7 T cell receptor beta chains from one specimen sequenced in a study of blood T cell repertoires in COVID-19. Assay: immunoSEQ multiplex PCR; the TCRdb copy retains only in-frame clones and omits some. This sample has 200,000 to 250,000 clones, with roughly 84% found just once. The sequencing sample was made of PBMCs or T cells enriched from blood (not recorded which). These receptors originate from a woman in her 40s who had recovered from COVID-19.

The chain has TRBV6-6 and TRBJ1-2, with a possible D match to TRBD1 (5 bases). Germline CDR1 reads MNHNY; CDR2 reads SVGAGI (reference sequence). The CDR3 is 14 amino acids. Trimming took 0 bases from V and 5 from J, leaving 10 bases between them. The CDR3 spells CASSYSDQGYGYTF. CDR3 nucleotide sequence: TGTGCCAGCAGTTACTCGGATCAGGGTTATGGCTACACCTTC.

The genes are TRBV27 and TRBJ1-3; 7 positions match TRBD1. The V segment lost 4 bases and the J segment 2 bases; nucleotides outside the gene matches: 8. CDR1 MNHEY and CDR2 SMNVEV come from the germline V gene (reference sequence). The CDR3 is 16 residues long. This CDR3 reads CASSWADREAGNTIYF. DNA of the CDR3: TGTGCCAGCAGTTGGGCCGACAGGGAAGCTGGAAACACCATATATTTT.

This chain connects TRBV29-1 to TRBJ1-5, with a weak D call TRBD1 (6 bases). The germline V and J ends were trimmed by 4 bases and 0 bases, with 10 bases remaining between them. The CDR3 totals 14 residues. CDR1 SQVTM and CDR2 ANQGSEA come from the germline V gene. Here the CDR3 DNA reads TGCAGCGTTGCCGGACAGAATAGCAATCAGCCCCAGCATTTT. It specifies CSVAGQNSNQPQHF. Supplemented by reference TRBV29-1 and TRBJ1-5, the full variable domain reads SAVISQKPSRDICQRGTSLTIQCQVDSQVTMMFWYRQQPGQSLTLIATANQGSEATYESGFVIDKFPISRPNLTFSTLTVSNMSPEDSSIYLCSVAGQNSNQPQHFGDGTRLSIL.

The chain employs TRBV27 and TRBJ2-3; tentatively, D is TRBD2 (6 bases). V was cut by 4 bases and J by 5 bases, with 10 bases left in between. CDR1 is MNHEY, CDR2 SMNVEV, per germline (reference sequence). The CDR3 is 13 residues long. In nucleotides, the CDR3 is TGTGCCAGCAGTTCCCAAGCGGGAGATACGCAGTATTTT. This encodes CASSSQAGDTQYF.

V is TRBV28 and J is TRBJ1-2; D is perhaps TRBD1 (5 bases). V lost 6 bases to trimming and J lost 4 bases, with 21 bases between them. The CDR3 extends over 16 amino acids. Germline assignment: CDR1 MDHEN and CDR2 SYDVKM. CDR3 protein: CASRPRGSTYVYGYTF. DNA of the CDR3: TGTGCCAGCAGACCTAGGGGTTCAACGTACGTCTATGGCTACACCTTC.

The chain links TRBV10-3 to TRBJ2-7; D gene unclear. V was clipped by 3 bases and J by 0 bases, with 3 bases between them. CDR1 ENHRY and CDR2 SYGVKD come from the germline V gene. The CDR3 loop spans 12 amino acids. CDR3 amino acids: CAISDSSYEQYF. The CDR3 nucleotides read TGTGCCATCAGTGACAGCTCCTACGAGCAGTACTTC.

This rearrangement joins TRBV10-2 to TRBJ2-5; perhaps TRBD2 as D (5 bases). Germline CDR1 reads WSHSY; CDR2 reads SAAADI. This CDR3 has 13 residues. Trimming took off 2 bases at V and 4 bases at J, with 8 bases between the two ends. The CDR3 DNA reads TGCGCCAGCAGTGAGGCGGGTGTAGAGACCCAGTACTTC. Translated, it gives CASSEAGVETQYF.